This TCR beta chain was profiled in a study of blood T cell repertoires in COVID-19. Background on the study: Acute and convalescent COVID-19 specimens originated in the United States, Italy and Spain. T cells, B-cell-depleted T cells, or PBMCs provided the cDNA or gDNA that served as material.

V lost 4 bases and J lost 7, with 17 bases in between. The length of the CDR3 is 14 residues. CDR1 and CDR2 from the germline V gene are SGHRS and YFSETQ. Here immunoSEQ multiplex PCR was the method, and the copy in TCRdb shows in-frame clones only, minus some. The table records hundreds of thousands of clones, roughly four fifths of them present only once. The TCR sequence derives from a woman older than 75 with acute or convalescent COVID-19. The V and J genes are TRBV5-1 and TRBJ1-2; D not resolved. Material: peripheral blood. CDR3 in DNA: TGCGCCAGCAGCACCGTCCCGGAGGCGGCTGGCTACACCTTC. It specifies CASSTVPEAAGYTF. Full variable domain (outside the CDR3, taken from reference TRBV5-1 and TRBJ1-2): KAGVTQTPRYLIKTRGQQVTLSCSPISGHRSVSWYQQTPGQGLQFLFEYFSETQRNKGNFPGRFSGRQFSNSRSEMNVSTLELGDSALYLCASSTVPEAAGYTFGSGTRLTVV.